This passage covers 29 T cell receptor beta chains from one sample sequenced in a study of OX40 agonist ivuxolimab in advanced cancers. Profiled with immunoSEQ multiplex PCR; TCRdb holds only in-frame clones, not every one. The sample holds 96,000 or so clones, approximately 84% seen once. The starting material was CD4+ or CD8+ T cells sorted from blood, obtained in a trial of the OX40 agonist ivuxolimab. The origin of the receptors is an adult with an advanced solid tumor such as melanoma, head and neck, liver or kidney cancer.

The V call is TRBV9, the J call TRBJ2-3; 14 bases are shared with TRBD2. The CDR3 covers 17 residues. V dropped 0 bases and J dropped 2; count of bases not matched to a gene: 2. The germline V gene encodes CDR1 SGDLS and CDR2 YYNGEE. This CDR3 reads CASSVAGLAGATDTQYF. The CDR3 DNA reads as TGTGCCAGCAGCGTAGCGGGACTAGCGGGAGCCACAGATACGCAGTATTTT.

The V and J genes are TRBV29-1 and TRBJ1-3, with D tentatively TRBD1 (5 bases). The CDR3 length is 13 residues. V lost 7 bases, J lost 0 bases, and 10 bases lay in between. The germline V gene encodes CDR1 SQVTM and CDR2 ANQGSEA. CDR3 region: CSGATGSGNTIYF. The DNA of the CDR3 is TGCAGCGGCGCCACAGGCTCTGGAAACACCATATATTTT. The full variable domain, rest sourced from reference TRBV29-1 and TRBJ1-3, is SAVISQKPSRDICQRGTSLTIQCQVDSQVTMMFWYRQQPGQSLTLIATANQGSEATYESGFVIDKFPISRPNLTFSTLTVSNMSPEDSSIYLCSGATGSGNTIYFGEGSWLTVV.

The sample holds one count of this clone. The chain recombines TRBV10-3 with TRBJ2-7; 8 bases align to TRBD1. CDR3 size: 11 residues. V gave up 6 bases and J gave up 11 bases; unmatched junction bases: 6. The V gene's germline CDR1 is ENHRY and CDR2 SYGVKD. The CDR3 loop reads CAISLTGEKYF. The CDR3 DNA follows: TGTGCCATCAGCTTGACAGGGGAGAAGTACTTC.

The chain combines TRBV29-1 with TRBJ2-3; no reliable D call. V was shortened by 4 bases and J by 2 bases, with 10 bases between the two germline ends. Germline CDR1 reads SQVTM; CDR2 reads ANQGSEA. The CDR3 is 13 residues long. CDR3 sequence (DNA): TGCAGCGTTGGGGTGGCTGACACAGATACGCAGTATTTT. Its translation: CSVGVADTDTQYF.

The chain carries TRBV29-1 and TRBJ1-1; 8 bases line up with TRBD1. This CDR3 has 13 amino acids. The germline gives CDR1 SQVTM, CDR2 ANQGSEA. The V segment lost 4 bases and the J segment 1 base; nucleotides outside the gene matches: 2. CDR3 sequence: CSVGDRGNTEAFF. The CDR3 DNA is TGCAGCGTTGGTGACAGGGGGAACACTGAAGCTTTCTTT.

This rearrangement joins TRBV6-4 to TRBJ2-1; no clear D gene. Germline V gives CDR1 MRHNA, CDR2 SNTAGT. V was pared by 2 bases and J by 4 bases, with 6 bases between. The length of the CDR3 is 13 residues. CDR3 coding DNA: TGTGCCAGCAGTGACAGGGATTACAATGAGCAGTTCTTC. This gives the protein CASSDRDYNEQFF.

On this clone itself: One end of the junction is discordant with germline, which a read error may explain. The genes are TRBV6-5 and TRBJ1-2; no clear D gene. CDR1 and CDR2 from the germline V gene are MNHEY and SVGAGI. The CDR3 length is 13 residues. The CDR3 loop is CASSYSEDYGYTF. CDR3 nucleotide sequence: TGTGCCAGCAGTTACTCTGAGGACTACGGCTACACCTTC.

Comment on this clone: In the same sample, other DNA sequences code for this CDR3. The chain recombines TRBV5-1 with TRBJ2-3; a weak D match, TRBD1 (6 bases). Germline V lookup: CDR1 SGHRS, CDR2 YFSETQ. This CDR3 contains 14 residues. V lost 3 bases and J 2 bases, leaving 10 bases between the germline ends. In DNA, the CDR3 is TGCGCCAGCAGCTCGGGACACTCCACAGATACGCAGTATTTT. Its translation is CASSSGHSTDTQYF. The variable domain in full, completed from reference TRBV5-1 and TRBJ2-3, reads KAGVTQTPRYLIKTRGQQVTLSCSPISGHRSVSWYQQTPGQGLQFLFEYFSETQRNKGNFPGRFSGRQFSNSRSEMNVSTLELGDSALYLCASSSGHSTDTQYFGPGTRLTVL.

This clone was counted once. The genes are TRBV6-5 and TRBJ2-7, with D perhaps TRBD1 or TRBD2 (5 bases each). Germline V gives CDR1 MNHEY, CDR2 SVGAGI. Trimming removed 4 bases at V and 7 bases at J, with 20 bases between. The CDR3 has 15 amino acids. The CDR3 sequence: CASSLLSAEWGEQYF. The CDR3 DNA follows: TGTGCCAGCAGTTTGCTTTCGGCGGAGTGGGGGGAGCAGTACTTC.

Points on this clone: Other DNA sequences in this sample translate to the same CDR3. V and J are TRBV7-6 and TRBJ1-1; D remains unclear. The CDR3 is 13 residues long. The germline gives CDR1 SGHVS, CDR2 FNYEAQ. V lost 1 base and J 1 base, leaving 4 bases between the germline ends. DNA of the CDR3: TGTGCCAGCAGCTTAGACAGGAACACTGAAGCTTTCTTT. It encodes CASSLDRNTEAFF.

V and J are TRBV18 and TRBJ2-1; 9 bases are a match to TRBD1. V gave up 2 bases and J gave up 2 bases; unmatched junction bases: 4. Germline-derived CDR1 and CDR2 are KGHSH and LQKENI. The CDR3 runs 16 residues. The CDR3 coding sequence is TGTGCCAGCTCACCAACCGGGACAGGGACCTACAATGAGCAGTTCTTC. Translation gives CASSPTGTGTYNEQFF.

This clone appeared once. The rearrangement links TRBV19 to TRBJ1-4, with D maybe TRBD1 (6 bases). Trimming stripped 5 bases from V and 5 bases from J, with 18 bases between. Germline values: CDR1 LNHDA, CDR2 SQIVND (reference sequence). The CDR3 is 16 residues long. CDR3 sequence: CASSPPGGGSNEKLFF. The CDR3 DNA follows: TGTGCCAGTAGTCCCCCCGGGGGGGGCTCGAATGAAAAACTGTTTTTT.

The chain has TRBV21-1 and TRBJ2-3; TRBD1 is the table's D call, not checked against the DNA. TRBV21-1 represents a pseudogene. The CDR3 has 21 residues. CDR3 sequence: CASSQRSCRDPSFPSTDTQYF. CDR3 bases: TGTGCCAGCAGCCAACGCTCGTGCAGGGATCCATCATTTCCTAGCACAGATACGCAGTATTTT.

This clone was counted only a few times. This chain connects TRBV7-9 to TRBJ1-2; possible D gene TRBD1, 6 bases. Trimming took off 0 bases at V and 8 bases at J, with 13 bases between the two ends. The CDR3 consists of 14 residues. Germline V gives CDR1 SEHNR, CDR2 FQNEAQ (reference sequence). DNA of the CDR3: TGTGCCAGCAGCTTAGCGTGGGGGCTGAGGGGCTACACCTTC. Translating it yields CASSLAWGLRGYTF.

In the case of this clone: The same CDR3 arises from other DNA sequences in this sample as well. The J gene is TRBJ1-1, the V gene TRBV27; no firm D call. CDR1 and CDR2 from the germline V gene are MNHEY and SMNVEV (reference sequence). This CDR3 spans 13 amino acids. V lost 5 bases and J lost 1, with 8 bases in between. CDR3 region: CASSLTPNTEAFF. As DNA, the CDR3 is TGTGCCAGCAGTCTAACCCCGAACACTGAAGCTTTCTTT.

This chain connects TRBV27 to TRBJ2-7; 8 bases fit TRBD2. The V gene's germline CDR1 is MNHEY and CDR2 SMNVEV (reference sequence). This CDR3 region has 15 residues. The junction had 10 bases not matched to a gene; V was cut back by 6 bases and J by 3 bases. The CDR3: CASRAPGGTHYEQYF. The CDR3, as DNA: TGTGCCAGCAGAGCTCCGGGGGGGACACACTACGAGCAGTACTTC.

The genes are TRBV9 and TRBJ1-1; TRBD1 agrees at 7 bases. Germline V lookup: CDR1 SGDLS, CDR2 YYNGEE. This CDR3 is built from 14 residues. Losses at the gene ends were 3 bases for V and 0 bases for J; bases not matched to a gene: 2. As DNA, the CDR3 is TGTGCCAGCAGCGCGGGACAGTTGAACACTGAAGCTTTCTTT. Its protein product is CASSAGQLNTEAFF. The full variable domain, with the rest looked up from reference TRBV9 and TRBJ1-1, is DSGVTQTPKHLITATGQRVTLRCSPRSGDLSVYWYQQSLDQGLQFLIQYYNGEERAKGNILERFSAQQFPDLHSELNLSSLELGDSALYFCASSAGQLNTEAFFGQGTRLTVV.

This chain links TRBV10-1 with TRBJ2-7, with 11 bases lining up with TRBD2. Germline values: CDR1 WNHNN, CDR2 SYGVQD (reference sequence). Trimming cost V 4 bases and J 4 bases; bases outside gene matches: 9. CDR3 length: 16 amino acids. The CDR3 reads CASSGGVTSGRYEQYF. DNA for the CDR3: TGCGCCAGCAGTGGGGGAGTAACTAGCGGGAGATACGAGCAGTACTTC.

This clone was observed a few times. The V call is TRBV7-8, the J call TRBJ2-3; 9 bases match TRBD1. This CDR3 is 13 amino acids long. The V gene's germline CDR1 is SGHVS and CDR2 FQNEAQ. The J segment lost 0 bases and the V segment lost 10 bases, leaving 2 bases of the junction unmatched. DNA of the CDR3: TGTGCCACGGGACAGGGAAGCACAGATACGCAGTATTTT. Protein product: CATGQGSTDTQYF.

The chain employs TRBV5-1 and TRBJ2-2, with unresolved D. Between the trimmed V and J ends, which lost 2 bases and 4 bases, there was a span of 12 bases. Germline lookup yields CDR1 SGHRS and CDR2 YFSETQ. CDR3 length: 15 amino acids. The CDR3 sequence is CASSLTISGTGELFF. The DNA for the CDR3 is TGCGCCAGCAGCTTAACCATCTCGGGCACCGGGGAGCTGTTTTTT.

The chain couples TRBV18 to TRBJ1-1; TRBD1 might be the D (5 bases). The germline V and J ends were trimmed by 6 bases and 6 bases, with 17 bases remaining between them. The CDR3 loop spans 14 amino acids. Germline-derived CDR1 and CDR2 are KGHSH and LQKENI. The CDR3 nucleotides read TGTGCCAGCTCCCCGGGACGGGGGGGGTCTGAAGCTTTCTTT. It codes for CASSPGRGGSEAFF.

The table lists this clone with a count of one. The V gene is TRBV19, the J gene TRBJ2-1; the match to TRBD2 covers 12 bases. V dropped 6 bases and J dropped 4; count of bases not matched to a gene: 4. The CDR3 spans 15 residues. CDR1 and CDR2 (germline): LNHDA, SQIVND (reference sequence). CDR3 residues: CASSSTSGGYNEQFF. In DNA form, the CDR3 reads TGTGCCAGTAGCTCCACTAGCGGGGGGTACAATGAGCAGTTCTTC. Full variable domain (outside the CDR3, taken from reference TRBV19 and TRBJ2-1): DGGITQSPKYLFRKEGQNVTLSCEQNLNHDAMYWYRQDPGQGLRLIYYSQIVNDFQKGDIAEGYSVSREKKESFPLTVTSAQKNPTAFYLCASSSTSGGYNEQFFGPGTRLTVL.

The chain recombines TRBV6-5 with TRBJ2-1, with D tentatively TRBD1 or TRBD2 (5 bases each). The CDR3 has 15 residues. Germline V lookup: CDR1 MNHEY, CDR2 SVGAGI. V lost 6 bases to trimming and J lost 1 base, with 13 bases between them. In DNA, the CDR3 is TGTGCCAGCAGCTTAGGGACGGGGTCCTACAATGAGCAGTTCTTC. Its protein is CASSLGTGSYNEQFF.

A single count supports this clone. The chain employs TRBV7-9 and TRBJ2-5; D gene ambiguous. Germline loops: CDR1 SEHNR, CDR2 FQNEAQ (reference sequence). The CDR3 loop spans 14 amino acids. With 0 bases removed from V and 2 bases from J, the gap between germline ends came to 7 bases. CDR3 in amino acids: CASSLASQQETQYF. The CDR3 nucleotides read TGTGCCAGCAGCTTAGCCAGCCAGCAAGAGACCCAGTACTTC.

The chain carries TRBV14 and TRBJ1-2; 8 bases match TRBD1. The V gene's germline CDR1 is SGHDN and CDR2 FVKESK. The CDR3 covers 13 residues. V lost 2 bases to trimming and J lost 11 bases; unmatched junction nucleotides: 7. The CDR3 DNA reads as TGTGCCAGCAGCCAACGAACAGGGGGTGTATACACCTTC. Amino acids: CASSQRTGGVYTF.

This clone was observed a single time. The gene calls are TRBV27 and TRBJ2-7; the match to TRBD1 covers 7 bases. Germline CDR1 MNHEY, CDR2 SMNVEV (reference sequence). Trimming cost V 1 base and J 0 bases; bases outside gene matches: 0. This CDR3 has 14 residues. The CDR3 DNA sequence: TGTGCCAGCAGTTTATGGGACAGCTCCTACGAGCAGTACTTC. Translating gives CASSLWDSSYEQYF.

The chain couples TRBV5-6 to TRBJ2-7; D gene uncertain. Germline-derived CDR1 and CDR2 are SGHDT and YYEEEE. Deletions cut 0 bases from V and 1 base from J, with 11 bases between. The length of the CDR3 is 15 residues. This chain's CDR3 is CASSLGREWSYEQYF. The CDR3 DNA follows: TGTGCCAGCAGCTTGGGACGCGAGTGGTCCTACGAGCAGTACTTC.

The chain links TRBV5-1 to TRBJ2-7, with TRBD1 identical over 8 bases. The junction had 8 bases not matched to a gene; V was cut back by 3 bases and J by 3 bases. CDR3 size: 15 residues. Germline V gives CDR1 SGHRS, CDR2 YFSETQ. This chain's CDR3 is CASSSHTGQDYEQYF. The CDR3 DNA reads TGCGCCAGCAGCTCCCACACGGGACAGGACTACGAGCAGTACTTC.

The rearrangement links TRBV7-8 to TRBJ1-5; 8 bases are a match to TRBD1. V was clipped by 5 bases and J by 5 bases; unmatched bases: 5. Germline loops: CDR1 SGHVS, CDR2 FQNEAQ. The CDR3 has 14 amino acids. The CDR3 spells CASSQYRGDQPQHF. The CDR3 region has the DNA TGTGCCAGCAGCCAGTACAGGGGGGATCAGCCCCAGCATTTT.